The 4 T cell receptor beta chains given below trace back to one sample, sequenced in a study of blood T cells in healthy people across ages. Then a second PCR, running roughly 7 to 11 cycles, was carried out with a sample-barcoded 5' primer and a J-beta primer mix. Via MiXCR, TCRdb re-called the 5' RACE reads, giving one row per CDR3 protein. This sample has 2 million or so distinct CDR3 sequences, with about 50% found just once. The sample taken for sequencing was blood. These receptor sequences come from a woman in her 40s in good health.

The chain couples TRBV4-1 to TRBJ2-7, with 7 bases lining up with TRBD1. V trimming: 2 bases; J trimming: 5 bases; junction bases outside the gene matches: 15. The CDR3 contains 17 residues. Germline V gives CDR1 MGHRA, CDR2 YSYEKL. This CDR3 reads CASSQSSRGQMPHEQYF. DNA for the CDR3: TGCGCCAGCAGCCAATCCTCCCGGGGACAGATGCCCCACGAGCAGTACTTC.

The J gene is TRBJ2-1, the V gene TRBV28; no clear D gene. The J call may not be correct, given that the DNA end is closer to TRBJ2-7. Germline CDR1 and CDR2: MDHEN and SYDVKM. This CDR3 is 14 amino acids long. The CDR3 DNA follows: TGTGCCAGCAGCACGGACCGGGCCTACAATGAGCAGTACTTC. Amino acid sequence: CASSTDRAYNEQYF.

Comment on this clonotype: This may arise from a read error, as a much more abundant clone is one base away. The chain links TRBV7-8 to TRBJ2-1; perhaps D is TRBD1 or TRBD2 (5 bases each). Germline CDR1 is SGHVS and CDR2 is FQNEAQ. V shed 2 bases and J shed 13 bases, with 18 bases lying between them. The CDR3 is 14 residues long. CDR3 coding DNA: TGTGCCAGCAGCTTATCCCCGGGGCAAGAGACCCAGTTCTTC. Protein sequence: CASSLSPGQETQFF.

A single count supports this clonotype. The chain couples TRBV5-5 to TRBJ1-1; D unclear. The CDR3 covers 14 residues. The V gene lost 4 bases and the J gene lost 0 bases, with 10 bases spanning the gap. Germline-derived CDR1 and CDR2 are SGHKS and YYEKEE (reference sequence). The CDR3 region has the DNA TGTGCCAGCAGCCCCCTGGCGGTGAACACTGAAGCTTTCTTT. It codes for CASSPLAVNTEAFF.